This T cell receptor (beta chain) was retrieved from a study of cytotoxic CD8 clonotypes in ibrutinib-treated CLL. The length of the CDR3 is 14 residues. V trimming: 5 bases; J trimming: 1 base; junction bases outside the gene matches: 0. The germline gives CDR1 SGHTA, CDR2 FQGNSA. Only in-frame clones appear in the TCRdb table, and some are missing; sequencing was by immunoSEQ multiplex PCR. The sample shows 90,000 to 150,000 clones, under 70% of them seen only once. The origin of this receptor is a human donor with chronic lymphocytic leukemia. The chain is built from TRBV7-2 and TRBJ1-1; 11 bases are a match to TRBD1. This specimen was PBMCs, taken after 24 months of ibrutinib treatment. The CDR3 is CASSGTGGNTEAFF. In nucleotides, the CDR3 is TGTGCCAGCAGCGGGACAGGGGGGAACACTGAAGCTTTCTTT.